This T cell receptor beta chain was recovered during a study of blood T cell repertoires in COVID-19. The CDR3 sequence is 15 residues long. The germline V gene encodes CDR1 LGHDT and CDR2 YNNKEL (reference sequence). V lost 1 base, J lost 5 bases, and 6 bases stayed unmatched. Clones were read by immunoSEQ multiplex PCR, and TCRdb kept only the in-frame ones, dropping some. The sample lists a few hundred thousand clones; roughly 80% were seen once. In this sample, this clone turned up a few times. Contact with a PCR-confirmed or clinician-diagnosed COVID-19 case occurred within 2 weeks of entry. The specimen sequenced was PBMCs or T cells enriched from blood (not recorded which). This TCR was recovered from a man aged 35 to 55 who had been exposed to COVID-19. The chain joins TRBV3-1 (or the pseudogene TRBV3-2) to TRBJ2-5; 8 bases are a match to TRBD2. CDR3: CASSQVGGEFETQYF. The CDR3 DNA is TGTGCCAGCAGCCAAGTCGGGGGGGAGTTTGAGACCCAGTACTTC.